Shown below are 23 T cell receptor beta chains from a single sample sequenced in a study of blood T cells in healthy people across ages. It was with a sample-barcoded 5' primer and a J-beta primer mix that a second PCR of about 7 to 12 cycles was run. TCRdb re-called the 5' RACE reads through MiXCR, storing one row per CDR3 protein. Seen here are 710,000 or so distinct CDR3 sequences, about 30% observed once, and the top ten hold 15%. Sequencing was performed on blood. All receptors come from a woman aged 80 or older in good health.

The genes are TRBV6-2 or TRBV6-3 and TRBJ2-1; TRBD2 aligns across 16 bases. The CDR3 runs 21 residues. Per the germline V gene, CDR1 is MNHEY and CDR2 is SVGEGT. Unmatched junction bases numbered 12, after V lost 4 bases and J lost 0 bases. The CDR3 nucleotides read TGTGCCAGCAGTTTACGGCGGACCGGGACTAGCGGGGGGGGCTCCTACAATGAGCAGTTCTTC. This gives the protein CASSLRRTGTSGGGSYNEQFF.

Comments on this clonotype: This may arise from a read error, as a much more abundant clone is one base away. The genes are TRBV9 and TRBJ2-3; TRBD1 agrees at 10 bases. There are 17 residues in the CDR3. Germline CDR1 SGDLS, CDR2 YYNGEE. The junction had 10 bases not matched to a gene; V was cut back by 6 bases and J by 0 bases. The CDR3 DNA follows: TGTGCCAGCAACGTGGGGGACAGGGGATCTAGCACAGATACGCAGTATTTT. Translation: CASNVGDRGSSTDTQYF.

This clonotype occurred many times. V is TRBV18 and J is TRBJ2-3, with TRBD2 matching 11 bases. The germline gives CDR1 KGHSH, CDR2 LQKENI. The CDR3 length is 17 residues. Losses at the gene ends were 2 bases for V and 4 bases for J; bases not matched to a gene: 8. For the CDR3, the DNA is TGTGCCAGCTCACCAGTCGCACTAGCGGGGGCATCAGATACGCAGTATTTT. Translation: CASSPVALAGASDTQYF.

There are a few counts of this clonotype. The chain recombines TRBV6-5 with TRBJ2-7, with D unclear. The V end was cut by 5 bases, the J end by 5 bases, with 10 bases between. The CDR3 totals 12 residues. Per the germline V gene, CDR1 is MNHEY and CDR2 is SVGAGI. In nucleotides, the CDR3 is TGTGCCAGCAGTGAAGCCCCCCACGAGCAGTACTTC. The encoded protein is CASSEAPHEQYF.

This clonotype was counted many times. The V call is TRBV12-3 or TRBV12-4, the J call TRBJ1-2; maybe TRBD1 (5 bases). This CDR3 contains 15 residues. Trimming removed 2 bases at V and 5 bases at J, with 15 bases between. CDR3 loop: CASSLFPDNRYGYTF. The CDR3 region has the DNA TGTGCCAGCAGTTTATTTCCGGACAACCGATATGGCTACACCTTC.

About this clonotype itself: This may come from a read error, since a much larger clone is one base off. The chain employs TRBV27 and TRBJ2-7, with 14 bases matching TRBD2. Germline CDR1 and CDR2: MNHEY and SMNVEV (reference sequence). The CDR3 totals 16 residues. V was pared by 8 bases and J by 0 bases, with 6 bases of the junction left unmatched. CDR3 coding DNA: TGTGCCAGCGGTACGGGACTAGCGGGGGTCTCCTACGAGCAGTACTTC. Translation: CASGTGLAGVSYEQYF.

This clonotype was recorded at least ten times. The chain employs TRBV9 and TRBJ2-6; 7 bases match TRBD1. Germline V gene data show CDR1 as SGDLS and CDR2 as YYNGEE. V dropped 3 bases and J dropped 1; count of bases not matched to a gene: 7. The CDR3 runs to 17 residues. CDR3: CASSEYLRGSGANVLTF. The CDR3 DNA sequence: TGTGCCAGCAGCGAATACCTCAGGGGGTCTGGGGCCAACGTCCTGACTTTC.

A remark on this clonotype: This clone may be a read error of a much larger clone one base away. The rearrangement joins TRBV12-5 to TRBJ2-4; no definite D call. The tail of the sequence fits TRBJ2-5 better, so the J call may be wrong. The CDR3 spans 13 residues. From germline, CDR1 is LGHNT and CDR2 FRNRAP. The CDR3 is CASGLNNRETQYF. The DNA for the CDR3 is TGTGCTAGTGGTTTGAACAACCGAGAGACCCAGTACTTC.

This clonotype was observed a handful of times. The J gene is TRBJ2-7, the V gene TRBV2; D might be TRBD1 (6 bases). This CDR3 spans 15 amino acids. The V gene lost 6 bases and the J gene lost 5 bases, with 20 bases spanning the gap. Germline CDR1 SNHLY, CDR2 FYNNEI. CDR3 protein: CASREQGIGGNEQYF. As DNA, the CDR3 is TGTGCCAGCAGGGAACAAGGGATAGGGGGAAACGAGCAGTACTTC. The full variable domain, its missing parts supplied by reference TRBV2 and TRBJ2-7, is EPEVTQTPSHQVTQMGQEVILRCVPISNHLYFYWYRQILGQKVEFLVSFYNNEISEKSEIFDDQFSVERPDGSNFTLKIRSTKLEDSAMYFCASREQGIGGNEQYFGPGTRLTVT.

Of note for this clonotype: A read error may explain this, as a much larger clone is one base away. The J gene is TRBJ2-5, the V gene TRBV2; D possibly uses TRBD1 or TRBD2 (6 bases each). The CDR3 spans 13 residues. Germline CDR1 SNHLY, CDR2 FYNNEI. CDR3 coding DNA: TGTGCCAGCAGGGAAGGGGGGTCGGAGACCCAGTACTTC. This sequence encodes CASREGGSETQYF.

The V call is TRBV30, the J call TRBJ2-5; TRBD2 is a possible D gene (6 bases). Trimming shortened V by 5 bases and J by 5 bases, and 9 bases separated the two germline ends. This CDR3 comprises 11 residues. Germline CDR1 and CDR2: GTSNPN and SVGIG (reference sequence). DNA for the CDR3: TGTGCCTGGGGGAGGTCGGAGACCCAGTACTTC. Protein: CAWGRSETQYF.

This clonotype was seen only a few times. V and J are TRBV7-9 and TRBJ2-1; 13 bases are a match to TRBD2. This CDR3 region has 18 residues. The germline gives CDR1 SEHNR, CDR2 FQNEAQ (reference sequence). Losses at the gene ends were 5 bases for V and 0 bases for J; bases not matched to a gene: 7. CDR3 nucleotides: TGTGCCAGCAGCGGATCGGGACTAGCGGGGATCTCCTACAATGAGCAGTTCTTC. Translated, it gives CASSGSGLAGISYNEQFF.

The chain couples TRBV7-2 to TRBJ1-1; D gene uncertain. The CDR3 sequence is 13 residues long. The V gene's germline CDR1 is SGHTA and CDR2 FQGNSA. V lost 6 bases and J lost 3, with 11 bases in between. The CDR3 loop reads CASSSTRDTEAFF. DNA for the CDR3: TGTGCCAGCAGTTCTACAAGGGACACTGAAGCTTTCTTT.

The chain combines TRBV7-9 with TRBJ2-1; a weak D match, TRBD2 (6 bases). Germline V gene sequence: CDR1 SEHNR, CDR2 FQNEAQ (reference sequence). Deletions cut 8 bases from V and 2 bases from J, with 13 bases between. The CDR3 spans 14 residues. CDR3: CASGGTRAYNEQFF. CDR3 in DNA: TGTGCCAGCGGCGGGACCAGGGCCTACAATGAGCAGTTCTTC.

This clonotype came up many times. The chain employs TRBV4-3 and TRBJ1-2; no clear D. This CDR3 spans 16 amino acids. Per the germline V gene, CDR1 is LGHNA and CDR2 is YSLEER. V lost 0 bases and J 4 bases, leaving 15 bases between the germline ends. CDR3 DNA sequence: TGCGCCAGCAGCCAAGAAGTCATAAACAGAGGCTATGGCTACACCTTC. Translating it yields CASSQEVINRGYGYTF.

There are many counts of this clonotype. V usage is TRBV7-8 and J usage is TRBJ2-1, with a tentative D call TRBD2 (5 bases). V dropped 3 bases and J dropped 10 bases, with 10 bases sitting between them. The CDR3 sequence is 12 residues long. Per the germline V gene, CDR1 is SGHVS and CDR2 is FQNEAQ. Here the CDR3 DNA reads TGTGCCAGCAGCTTCCCCACGGGGGAGCAGTTCTTC. It is translated as CASSFPTGEQFF.

J is TRBJ1-5 and V is TRBV28, with D possibly being TRBD1 (5 bases). The V gene's germline CDR1 is MDHEN and CDR2 SYDVKM. V shed 6 bases and J shed 6 bases, with 12 bases lying between them. The CDR3 is 13 amino acids. CDR3 loop: CASSPGGTQPQHF. DNA of the CDR3: TGTGCCAGCAGCCCCGGTGGGACTCAGCCCCAGCATTTT.

This clonotype was picked up many times. The chain joins TRBV4-3 to TRBJ2-1, with D hard to call. CDR3 length: 15 amino acids. V dropped 0 bases and J dropped 2 bases, with 8 bases sitting between them. The germline gives CDR1 LGHNA, CDR2 YSLEER. The CDR3 DNA is TGCGCCAGCAGCCAAGAACTGAGCACCTACAATGAGCAGTTCTTC. Protein product: CASSQELSTYNEQFF.

As for this clonotype: This may arise from a read error, as a much more abundant clone is one base away. This chain links TRBV25-1 with TRBJ2-1, with a possible D match to TRBD1 (7 bases). The DNA end is more similar to TRBJ2-7, so the J call may be wrong. The CDR3 length is 20 residues. The germline V gene has CDR1 MGHDK and CDR2 SYGVNS. The CDR3: CASSEYNGGTDSPQPNEQYF. CDR3 nucleotide sequence: TGTGCCAGCAGTGAATATAACGGCGGGACAGATTCCCCCCAGCCTAATGAGCAGTACTTC.

This clonotype was seen a few times. Mismatch with germline at one junction end may stem from a read error. This chain links TRBV12-3 or TRBV12-4 with TRBJ2-3; 9 bases are shared with TRBD1. CDR3 length equals 15 residues. The DNA for the CDR3 is TGTGCCAGCAGAGGGGGGACAGGGCCCTATGATACGCGGTATTTT. Translated, it gives CASRGGTGPYDTRYF.

The chain links TRBV6-5 to TRBJ2-1; weak D call: TRBD2 (6 bases). Trimming removed 0 bases at V and 0 bases at J, with 15 bases between. Germline CDR1 MNHEY, CDR2 SVGAGI. This CDR3 contains 18 residues. In DNA form, the CDR3 reads TGTGCCAGCAGTTACTCGACCAGCGGGTTCAGCTCCTACAATGAGCAGTTCTTC. Translating gives CASSYSTSGFSSYNEQFF.

This chain uses TRBV3-1 with TRBJ1-4, with 9 bases identical to TRBD1. The junction had 12 bases not matched to a gene; V was cut back by 10 bases and J by 12 bases. The CDR3 spans 13 residues. Germline V lookup: CDR1 LGHDT, CDR2 YNNKEL (reference sequence). In DNA form, the CDR3 reads TGTGCCACCCAACCGACAGGGGGAAGTGAACTGTTTTTT. Translation: CATQPTGGSELFF.

Only a few counts were recorded for this clonotype. A much more abundant neighbour one base away suggests this may be a read error. The genes are TRBV4-2 and TRBJ2-3; 8 bases are a match to TRBD2. V lost 4 bases, J lost 1 base, and 4 bases stayed unmatched. CDR1 is LGHNA and CDR2 is YNFKEQ in the germline V gene. The CDR3 is 15 amino acids. CDR3 residues: CASSRVTSGTDTQYF. CDR3 bases: TGTGCCAGCAGCCGGGTGACTAGCGGCACAGATACGCAGTATTTT.